This is a list of T cell receptor beta chains from one sample in a study of T-cell reconstitution after alpha-beta-depleted transplantation in children. TCRdb passed the PCR reads through MiXCR, listing each CDR3 protein once. This table holds hundreds of thousands of distinct CDR3 sequences, roughly 15% found once. The source was PBMCs, mostly from graft donor cells, collected 360 days after TCRalphabeta/CD19-depleted stem cell transplant. These receptors were taken from a male patient younger than 18 who had a stem cell transplant for acute lymphoblastic leukemia, so the T cells may come from the graft donor. CDR3s include the opening cysteine and the closing phenylalanine or tryptophan. A D gene is named only where the DNA matches it firmly. Clone size, where shown, is once, few, many, or a class for clones that have expanded.

D gene,clone size,J gene,V gene,CDR3 protein,CDR3 DNA
NA,NA,TRBJ2-7,TRBV12-3/TRBV12-4,CASSSHNEQYF,TGTGCCAGCAGTTCACATAACGAGCAGTACTTC
NA,many,TRBJ2-1,TRBV5-1,CASTRSNEQFF,TGCGCCAGCACTCGCTCGAATGAGCAGTTCTTC
NA,NA,TRBJ2-5,TRBV5-1,CASSSPYRAQETQYF,TGCGCCAGCAGCTCCCCTTATAGGGCCCAAGAGACCCAGTACTTC
NA,once,TRBJ2-7,TRBV5-1,CASSFLGGHEQYF,TGCGCCAGCAGCTTTTTGGGGGGCCACGAGCAGTACTTC
TRBD1,NA,TRBJ2-7,TRBV5-1,CASSLEPGQELYEQYF,TGCGCCAGCAGCTTGGAGCCGGGACAGGAACTCTACGAGCAGTACTTC
NA,NA,TRBJ2-5,TRBV20-1,CSDLRIGGETQYF,TGCAGTGACCTGCGTATAGGGGGAGAGACCCAGTACTTC
NA,few,TRBJ2-5,TRBV2,CASSDSRMVGETQYF,TGTGCCAGCAGTGATTCCCGCATGGTGGGAGAGACCCAGTACTTC
NA,many,TRBJ2-2,TRBV7-3,CASSLTRTGELFF,TGTGCCAGCAGCCTTACTAGAACCGGGGAGCTGTTTTTT
TRBD1,NA,TRBJ2-3,TRBV7-7,CASSLGQRLTDTQYF,TGTGCCAGCAGCTTGGGACAGAGGTTAACAGATACGCAGTATTTT
TRBD2,NA,TRBJ2-3,TRBV20-1,CSFCGRRSDTQYF,TGCAGTTTTTGCGGGAGAAGATCGGATACGCAGTATTTT
NA,few,TRBJ2-5,TRBV9,CASSVESTVWTETQYF,TGTGCCAGCAGCGTAGAGTCGACAGTCTGGACAGAGACCCAGTACTTC